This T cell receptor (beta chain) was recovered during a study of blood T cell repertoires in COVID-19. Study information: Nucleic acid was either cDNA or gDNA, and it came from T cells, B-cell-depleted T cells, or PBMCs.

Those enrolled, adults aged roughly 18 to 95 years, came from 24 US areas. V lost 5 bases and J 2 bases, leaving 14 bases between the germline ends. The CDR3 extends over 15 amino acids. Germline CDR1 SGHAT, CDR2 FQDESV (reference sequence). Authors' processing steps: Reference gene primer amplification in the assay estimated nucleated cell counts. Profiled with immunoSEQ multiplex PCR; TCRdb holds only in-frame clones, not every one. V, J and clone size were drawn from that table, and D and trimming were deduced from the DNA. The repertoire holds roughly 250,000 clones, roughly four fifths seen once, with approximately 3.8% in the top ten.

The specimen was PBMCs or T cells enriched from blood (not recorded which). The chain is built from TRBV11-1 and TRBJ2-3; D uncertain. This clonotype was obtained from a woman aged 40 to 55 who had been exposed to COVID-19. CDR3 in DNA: TGTGCCAGCAGCACCACGACTGGAGACACAGATACGCAGTATTTT. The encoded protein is CASSTTTGDTDTQYF.